Given below is one T cell receptor (beta chain) in context. These data are taken from a study of blood T cell repertoires in COVID-19. The CDR3 sequence is 16 residues long. Germline CDR1 reads KGHSH; CDR2 reads LQKENI. The ends were cut back, 6 bases at V and 0 bases at J, with 14 bases in the middle. This table comes from immunoSEQ multiplex PCR, and its TCRdb copy is limited to in-frame clones, with some not included. The table includes some 72,000 clones, 65% to 85% detected once. Sequencing was performed on peripheral blood. The rearrangement uses TRBV18 and TRBJ2-2; unclear D gene. The source is a man between 45 and 60 years old with COVID-19, enrolled during active disease. This CDR3 reads CASSRRMGTNTGELFF. The CDR3 DNA reads as TGTGCCAGCTCTCGCCGTATGGGCACGAACACCGGGGAGCTGTTTTTT. Looking up the rest from reference TRBV18 and TRBJ2-2 gives the full variable domain: NAGVMQNPRHLVRRRGQEARLRCSPMKGHSHVYWYRQLPEEGLKFMVYLQKENIIDESGMPKERFSAEFPKEGPSILRIQQVVRGDSAAYFCASSRRMGTNTGELFFGEGSRLTVL.